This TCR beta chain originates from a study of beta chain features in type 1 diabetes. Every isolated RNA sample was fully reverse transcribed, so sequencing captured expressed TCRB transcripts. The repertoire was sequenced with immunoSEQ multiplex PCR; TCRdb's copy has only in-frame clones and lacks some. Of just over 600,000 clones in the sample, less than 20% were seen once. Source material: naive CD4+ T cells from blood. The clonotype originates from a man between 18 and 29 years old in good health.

The CDR3 protein is CASSPGGNRYGYTF. The CDR3 DNA is TGTGCCAGCAGCCCGGGGGGGAACCGCTATGGCTACACCTTC. The J gene is TRBJ1-2, the V gene TRBV9; D is possibly TRBD1 (5 bases). The germline gives CDR1 SGDLS, CDR2 YYNGEE. Trimming left V 4 bases short and J 4 bases short, with 14 bases between. The CDR3 has 14 amino acids.